The present TCR beta chain was sequenced within a study of blood T cell repertoires in COVID-19. Looking at the study overall: Samples came from the United States, Italy and Spain, spanning acute and convalescent COVID-19. Sources were T cells, B-cell-depleted T cells, or PBMCs; the material itself was cDNA or gDNA.

The CDR3 is 13 amino acids. Looked up from germline, CDR1 is SEHNR and CDR2 is FQNEAQ (reference sequence). V lost 5 bases and J lost 5, with 10 bases in between. Original methodology: Amplification of reference gene primers was used by the study to estimate nucleated cell counts. Sequenced by immunoSEQ multiplex PCR; TCRdb stores in-frame clones only, minus some. V and J calls and clone size come straight from that table; D and trimming were deduced from the DNA. The sample yields 25,000 to 35,000 clones, 90% to 95% seen once. The chain links TRBV7-9 to TRBJ2-1, with D unresolved. This clonotype was sampled from a middle-aged man with active COVID-19. The sequenced material came from peripheral blood. CDR3 sequence (DNA): TGTGCCAGCAGCCCCTTTTATGACAATGAGCAGTTCTTC. Amino acid sequence: CASSPFYDNEQFF.